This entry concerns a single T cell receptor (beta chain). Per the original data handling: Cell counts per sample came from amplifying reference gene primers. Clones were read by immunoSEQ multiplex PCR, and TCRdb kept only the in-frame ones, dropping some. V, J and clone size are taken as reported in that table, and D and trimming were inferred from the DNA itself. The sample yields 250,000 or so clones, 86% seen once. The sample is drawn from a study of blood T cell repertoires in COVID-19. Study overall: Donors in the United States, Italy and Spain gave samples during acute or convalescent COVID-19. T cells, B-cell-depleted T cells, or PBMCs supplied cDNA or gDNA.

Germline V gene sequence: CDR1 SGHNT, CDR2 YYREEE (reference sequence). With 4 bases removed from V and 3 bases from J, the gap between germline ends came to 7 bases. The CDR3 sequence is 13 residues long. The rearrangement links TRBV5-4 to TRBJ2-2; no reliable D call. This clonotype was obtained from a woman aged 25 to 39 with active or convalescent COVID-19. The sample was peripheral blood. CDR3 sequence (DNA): TGTGCCAGCAGCGCTGAGTACACCGGGGAGCTGTTTTTT. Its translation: CASSAEYTGELFF.